Given below is one T cell receptor (beta chain) in context. Which antigen it targets is not known. Per-base qualities were not stored, and no clone one base away is much larger. Including the terminal cysteine and phenylalanine, the CDR3 comprises 13 residues. Only the CDR3 region is kept as DNA, spanning 39 bases read in frame from base 1. Trimming at the junction amounts to 3 bases on V and 7 bases on J, and the germline ends lie 13 bases apart. From the germline V gene (reference sequence), CDR1 is SGHKS and CDR2 is YYEKEE. These data belong to a study of blood T cell repertoires in COVID-19 (dated by TCRdb to 2020 to 2022). Study-level background: The collaborator samples originated in the United States, Italy and Spain and spanned the acute and convalescent phases of COVID-19. The material from the prospective study consisted of cDNA or gDNA derived from T cells, B-cell-depleted T cells, or PBMCs. The dataset comprised deeply sampled blood TCRbeta repertoires from subjects exposed to, actively infected with, or recovered from COVID-19. The repertoires were released in a freely available public database intended as a resource for research on the immune response to SARS-CoV-2. Samples came from the ongoing ImmuneRACE study (first 160 participants) plus 1,254 subjects from 6 global collaborators. Sample metadata almost always included a de-identified subject ID, COVID-19 status, age in years and sex. Where available, HLA class I and class II types were obtained from metadata supplied by the sample provider rather than from assay-based typing.

TCRbeta CDR3 regions were amplified from genomic DNA by means of the immunoSEQ Assay, a bias-controlled multiplex PCR. Turning to the authors' computational methods: The number of nucleated cells in each sample was estimated from the amplification of reference gene primers within the assay. Sequence reads were collapsed and filtered to measure the absolute abundance of every unique TCRbeta CDR3 rearrangement. Productive Simpson clonality was computed per sample as the square root of Simpson's diversity index over productive rearrangements. The immuneACCESS repertoire file appears here via TCRdb, limited to in-frame rearrangements. These files lack a portion of the clones; in checked studies, under half of the deficit traces to unresolved V genes, and the cause of the others is not known. The V and J calls and the clone size are those of that table, but D and trimming were determined from the DNA. The sample table shows nearly 350,000 clones, and around four fifths are seen once. The top ten constitute about 3% of the sample.

Whole blood was collected in K2EDTA tubes by collaborating institutions according to the institutions' own protocols. Collaborator samples were shipped for TCRbeta analysis as frozen whole blood, isolated PBMCs, or DNA extracted from either sample type. What the authors observed across the whole study: The quantity of clinical and demographic metadata differed by source and by participant and was supplied without curation.

Sequenced: peripheral blood. Recombination linked TRBV5-5 to TRBJ1-2; the D segment could be TRBD1, given 6 matching bases. The receptor comes from a man younger than 40 with active or convalescent COVID-19. The CDR3 sequence is CASSWDTVGGYTF. The nucleotides read TGTGCCAGCAGCTGGGACACGGTTGGTGGCTACACCTTC. Joined to the reference TRBV5-5 and TRBJ1-2 proteins, this CDR3 gives the full variable domain: DAGVTQSPTHLIKTRGQQVTLRCSPISGHKSVSWYQQVLGQGPQFIFQYYEKEERGRGNFPDRFSARQFPNYSSELNVNALLLGDSALYLCASSWDTVGGYTFGSGTRLTVV.